This entry lists 11 T cell receptor beta chains sequenced from one sample in a study of blood T cell repertoires in COVID-19 (dated by TCRdb to the early 2020s). Library creation used the immunoSEQ multiplex PCR assay. What TCRdb holds here is the immuneACCESS table cut down to in-frame rearrangements. Part of the clones is not present; checked against another copy, under half of the missing clones reflect an unresolved V gene, and the others are unexplained. The sample contains 200,000 to 250,000 clones, about 83% of them found a single time. The ten largest clonotypes hold around 1.3% of the sample. The sequenced sample consisted of peripheral blood. The receptors here all came from a woman aged 25 to 39 with COVID-19, enrolled during active disease.

The gene calls are TRBV19 and TRBJ2-5; TRBD2 might be the D (7 bases). Germline-derived CDR1 and CDR2 are LNHDA and SQIVND (reference sequence). The CDR3 consists of 14 residues. Trimming left V 3 bases short and J 4 bases short, with 12 bases between. CDR3 coding DNA: TGTGCCAGTAGTATGGGGGCGGGAGCAGAGACCCAGTACTTC. It translates to CASSMGAGAETQYF.

Concerning this clone itself: This specimen includes other DNA sequences encoding the same CDR3. CDR3 protein: CASSPQGYNEQFF. The DNA of the CDR3 is TGCGCCAGCAGCCCGCAGGGTTACAATGAGCAGTTCTTC. This sequence joins TRBV5-1 and TRBJ2-1, with a weak D call TRBD1 (5 bases). CDR1 is SGHRS, CDR2 YFSETQ, per germline. Between the trimmed V and J ends, which lost 4 bases and 4 bases, there was a span of 9 bases. The CDR3 sequence is 13 residues long.

The chain uses TRBV6-2 or TRBV6-3 and TRBJ1-4; no reliable D call. The CDR3 extends over 12 amino acids. Germline V CDR1 and CDR2: MNHEY, SVGEGT. Trimming pared 2 bases from V and 8 bases from J, leaving 6 bases between. The CDR3 nucleotides are TGTGCCAGCAGTTACACTCCCGAAAAACTGTTTTTT. This codes for CASSYTPEKLFF.

The gene calls are TRBV20-1 and TRBJ1-1, with D tentatively TRBD1 (5 bases). The CDR3 is made up of 10 amino acids. Germline CDR1 reads DFQATT; CDR2 reads SNEGSKA (reference sequence). Trimming took off 4 bases at V and 11 bases at J, with 11 bases between the two ends. For the CDR3, the DNA is TGCAGTGCTATGACAGTAGGTGCTTTCTTT. Translation: CSAMTVGAFF.

Worth noting for this clone: At one end, the junction sequence differs from germline, possibly due to a read error. The gene calls are TRBV2 and TRBJ2-5, with a possible D match to TRBD1 (7 bases). Per germline, CDR1 SNHLY and CDR2 FYNNEI. There are 10 residues in the CDR3. The DNA of the CDR3 is TGTGCCAGTGGAGGGACAGTCATGGACTTC. It yields the protein CASGGTVMDF.

This clone was found once. CDR3: CASRRNGGGNYEQYF. As DNA, the CDR3 is TGTGCCAGCAGACGTAATGGCGGGGGGAATTACGAGCAGTACTTC. The chain combines TRBV5-4 with TRBJ2-7; TRBD2 matches 8 bases. V lost 5 bases, J lost 4 bases, and 11 bases stayed unmatched. The germline V gene has CDR1 SGHNT and CDR2 YYREEE (reference sequence). The CDR3 contains 15 residues.

V usage is TRBV4-2 and J usage is TRBJ2-1; perhaps TRBD2 as D (6 bases). V was trimmed by 4 bases and J by 2 bases, leaving 12 bases between them. Germline lookup yields CDR1 LGHNA and CDR2 YNFKEQ. CDR3 length equals 15 residues. Here the CDR3 reads CASSRWRGTYNEQFF. DNA for the CDR3: TGTGCCAGCAGCCGGTGGCGGGGCACCTACAATGAGCAGTTCTTC.

This clone was seen only a few times. V gene TRBV2 combines with J gene TRBJ1-5; possibly TRBD1 for D (5 bases). With 7 bases removed from V and 9 bases from J, the gap between germline ends came to 16 bases. Germline V gene data show CDR1 as SNHLY and CDR2 as FYNNEI. This CDR3 is built from 13 residues. This CDR3 is CASTPTAGGPQHF. The CDR3 bases are TGTGCCAGCACCCCAACCGCGGGGGGGCCCCAGCATTTT.

The chain recombines TRBV11-2 with TRBJ1-1; possible D gene TRBD1, 5 bases. There are 15 residues in the CDR3. V lost 1 base and J 0 bases, leaving 9 bases between the germline ends. The germline V gene has CDR1 SGHAT and CDR2 FQNNGV. The CDR3 DNA is TGTGCCAGCAGCTTAGGTCCAGGGTTGAACACTGAAGCTTTCTTT. Amino acids: CASSLGPGLNTEAFF.

This chain links TRBV6-5 with TRBJ1-1; 8 bases match TRBD1. CDR1 is MNHEY, CDR2 SVGAGI, per germline. This CDR3 is built from 13 residues. V was clipped by 4 bases and J by 6 bases; unmatched bases: 4. The CDR3, as DNA: TGTGCCAGCAGTTGGGGACAGGCGGCTGAAGCTTTCTTT. Translating it yields CASSWGQAAEAFF.

The rearrangement uses TRBV12-5 and TRBJ2-1; TRBD2 matches at 8 bases. Germline CDR1 and CDR2: LGHNT and FRNRAP. Losses at the gene ends were 2 bases for V and 3 bases for J; bases not matched to a gene: 6. The CDR3 spans 16 residues. CDR3: CASGLQSLADYNEQFF. The DNA of the CDR3 is TGTGCTAGTGGTTTGCAGTCACTAGCGGACTACAATGAGCAGTTCTTC.